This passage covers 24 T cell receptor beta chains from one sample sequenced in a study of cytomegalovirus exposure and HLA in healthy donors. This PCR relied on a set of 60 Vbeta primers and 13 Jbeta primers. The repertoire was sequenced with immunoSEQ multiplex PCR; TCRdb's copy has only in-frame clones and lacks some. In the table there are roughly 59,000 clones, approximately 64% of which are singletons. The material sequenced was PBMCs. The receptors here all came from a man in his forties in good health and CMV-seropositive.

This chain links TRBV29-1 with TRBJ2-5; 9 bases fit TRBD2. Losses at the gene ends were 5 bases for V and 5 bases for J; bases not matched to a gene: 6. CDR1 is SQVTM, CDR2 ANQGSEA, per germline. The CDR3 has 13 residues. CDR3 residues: CSVMTSGLETQYF. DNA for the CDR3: TGCAGCGTTATGACTAGCGGTTTGGAGACCCAGTACTTC.

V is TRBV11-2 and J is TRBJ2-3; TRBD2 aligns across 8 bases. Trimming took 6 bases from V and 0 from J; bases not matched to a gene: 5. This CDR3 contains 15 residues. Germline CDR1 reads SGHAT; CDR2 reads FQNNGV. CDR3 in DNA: TGTGCCAGCAGTCGGAGCGGGAGAAGCACAGATACGCAGTATTTT. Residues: CASSRSGRSTDTQYF.

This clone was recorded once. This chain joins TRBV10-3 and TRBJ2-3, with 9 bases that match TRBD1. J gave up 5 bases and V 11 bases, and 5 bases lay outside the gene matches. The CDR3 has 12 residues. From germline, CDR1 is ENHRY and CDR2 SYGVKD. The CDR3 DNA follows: TGTGCCTCCTGGACAGGGGAAGATACGCAGTATTTT. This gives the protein CASWTGEDTQYF.

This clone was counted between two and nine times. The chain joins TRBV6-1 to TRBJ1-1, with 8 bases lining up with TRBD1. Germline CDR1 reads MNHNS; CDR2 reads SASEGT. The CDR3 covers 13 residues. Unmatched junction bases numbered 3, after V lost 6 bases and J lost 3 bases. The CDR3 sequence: CASRVQGDTEAFF. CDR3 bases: TGTGCCAGCAGAGTACAGGGGGACACTGAAGCTTTCTTT.

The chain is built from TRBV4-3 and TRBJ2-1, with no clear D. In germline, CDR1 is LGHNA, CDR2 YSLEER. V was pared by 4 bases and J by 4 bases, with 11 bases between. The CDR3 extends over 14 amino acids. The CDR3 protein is CASSLPPPYNEQFF. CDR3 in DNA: TGCGCCAGCAGCCTTCCCCCCCCGTACAATGAGCAGTTCTTC.

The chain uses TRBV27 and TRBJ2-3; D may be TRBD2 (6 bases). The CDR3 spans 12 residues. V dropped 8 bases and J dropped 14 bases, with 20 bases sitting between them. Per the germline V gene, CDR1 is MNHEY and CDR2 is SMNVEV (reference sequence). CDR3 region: CASWPLGGAWYF. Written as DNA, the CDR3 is TGTGCCAGCTGGCCCCTGGGGGGAGCGTGGTATTTT.

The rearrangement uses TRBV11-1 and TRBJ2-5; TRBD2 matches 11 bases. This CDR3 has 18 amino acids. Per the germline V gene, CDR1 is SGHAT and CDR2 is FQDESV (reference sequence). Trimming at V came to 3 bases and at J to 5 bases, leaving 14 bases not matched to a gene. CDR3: CASSFSLAGGNPGETQYF. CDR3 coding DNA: TGTGCCAGCAGCTTCTCTCTAGCGGGGGGAAACCCCGGGGAGACCCAGTACTTC.

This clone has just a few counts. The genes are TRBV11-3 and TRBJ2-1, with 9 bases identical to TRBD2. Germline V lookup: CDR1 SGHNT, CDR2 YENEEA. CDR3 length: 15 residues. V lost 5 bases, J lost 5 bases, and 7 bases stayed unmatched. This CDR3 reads CASSRGAGGHNEQFF. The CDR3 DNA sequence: TGTGCCAGCAGCCGGGGCGCGGGAGGGCACAATGAGCAGTTCTTC.

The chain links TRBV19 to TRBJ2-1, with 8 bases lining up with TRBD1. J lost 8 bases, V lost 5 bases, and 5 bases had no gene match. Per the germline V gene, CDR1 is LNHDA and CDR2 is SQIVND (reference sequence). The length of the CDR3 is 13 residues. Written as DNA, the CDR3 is TGTGCCAGTAGTCCAGACAGGGGCGATGAGCAGTTCTTC. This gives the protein CASSPDRGDEQFF.

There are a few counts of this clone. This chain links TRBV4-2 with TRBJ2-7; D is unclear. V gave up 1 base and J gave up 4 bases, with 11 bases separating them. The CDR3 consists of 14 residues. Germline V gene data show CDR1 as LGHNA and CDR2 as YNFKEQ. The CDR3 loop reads CASSQAPNQYEQYF. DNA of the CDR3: TGTGCCAGCAGCCAAGCCCCCAACCAGTACGAGCAGTACTTC.

CDR3 DNA sequence: TGTGCCAGTCTAGCGGGAGACACAGATACGCAGTATTTT. As protein: CASLAGDTDTQYF. The gene calls are TRBV19 and TRBJ2-3, with 10 bases identical to TRBD2. With 8 bases clipped from V and 2 bases from J, the junction kept 1 base outside the gene matches. Germline lookup yields CDR1 LNHDA and CDR2 SQIVND (reference sequence). This CDR3 comprises 13 residues. Using reference TRBV19 and TRBJ2-3 for the parts outside the CDR3, the full variable domain is DGGITQSPKYLFRKEGQNVTLSCEQNLNHDAMYWYRQDPGQGLRLIYYSQIVNDFQKGDIAEGYSVSREKKESFPLTVTSAQKNPTAFYLCASLAGDTDTQYFGPGTRLTVL.

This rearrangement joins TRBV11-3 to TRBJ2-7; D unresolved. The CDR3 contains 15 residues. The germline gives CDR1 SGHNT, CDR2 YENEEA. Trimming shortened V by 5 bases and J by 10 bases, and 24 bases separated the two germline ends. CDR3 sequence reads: CASSLGSATLREQYF. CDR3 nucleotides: TGTGCCAGCAGCCTAGGGTCAGCGACGCTACGAGAACAGTACTTC.

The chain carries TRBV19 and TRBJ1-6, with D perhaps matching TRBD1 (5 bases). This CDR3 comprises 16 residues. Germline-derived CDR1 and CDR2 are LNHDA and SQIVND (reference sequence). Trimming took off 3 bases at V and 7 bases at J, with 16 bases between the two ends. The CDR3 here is CASSMVGPGGNSPLHF. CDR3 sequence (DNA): TGTGCCAGTAGTATGGTAGGACCGGGGGGAAATTCACCCCTCCACTTT.

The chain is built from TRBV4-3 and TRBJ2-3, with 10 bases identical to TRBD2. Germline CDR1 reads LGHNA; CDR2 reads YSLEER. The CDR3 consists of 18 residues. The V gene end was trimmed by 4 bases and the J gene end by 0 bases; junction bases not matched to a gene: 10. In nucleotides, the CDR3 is TGCGCCAGCAGCCTCCGAGCGGGGGGGACTCCTAGCACAGATACGCAGTATTTT. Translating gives CASSLRAGGTPSTDTQYF.

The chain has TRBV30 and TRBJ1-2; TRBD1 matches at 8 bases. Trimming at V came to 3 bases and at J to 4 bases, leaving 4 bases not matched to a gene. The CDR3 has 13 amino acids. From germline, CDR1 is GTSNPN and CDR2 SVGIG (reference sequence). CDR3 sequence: CAWSADRVYGYTF. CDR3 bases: TGTGCCTGGAGCGCGGACAGGGTCTATGGCTACACCTTC.

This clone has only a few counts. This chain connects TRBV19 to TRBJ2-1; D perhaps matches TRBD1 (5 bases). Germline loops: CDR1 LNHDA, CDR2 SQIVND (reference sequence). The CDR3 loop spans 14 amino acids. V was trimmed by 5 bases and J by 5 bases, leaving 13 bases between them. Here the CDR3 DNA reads TGTGCCAGTAGTCAAGGTTGGGGCGACAATGAGCAGTTCTTC. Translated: CASSQGWGDNEQFF. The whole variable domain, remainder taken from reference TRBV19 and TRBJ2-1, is DGGITQSPKYLFRKEGQNVTLSCEQNLNHDAMYWYRQDPGQGLRLIYYSQIVNDFQKGDIAEGYSVSREKKESFPLTVTSAQKNPTAFYLCASSQGWGDNEQFFGPGTRLTVL.

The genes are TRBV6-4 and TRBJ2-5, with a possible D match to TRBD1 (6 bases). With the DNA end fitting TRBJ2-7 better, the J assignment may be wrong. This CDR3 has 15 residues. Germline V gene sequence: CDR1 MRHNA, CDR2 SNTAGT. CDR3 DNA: TGTGCCAGCAGTCCCTCATACGACAGGCTCGACGAGCAGTACTTC. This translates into CASSPSYDRLDEQYF.

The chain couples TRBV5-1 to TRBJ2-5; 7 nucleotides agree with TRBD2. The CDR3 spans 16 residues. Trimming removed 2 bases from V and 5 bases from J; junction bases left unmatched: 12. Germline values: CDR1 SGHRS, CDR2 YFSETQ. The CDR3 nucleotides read TGCGCCAGCAGCTTAGGAACTAGCGCCAAATGGGAGACCCAGTACTTC. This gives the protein CASSLGTSAKWETQYF. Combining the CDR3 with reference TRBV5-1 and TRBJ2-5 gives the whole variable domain KAGVTQTPRYLIKTRGQQVTLSCSPISGHRSVSWYQQTPGQGLQFLFEYFSETQRNKGNFPGRFSGRQFSNSRSEMNVSTLELGDSALYLCASSLGTSAKWETQYFGPGTRLLVL.

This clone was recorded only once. The CDR3 is CASSLAGVWETQYF. CDR3 nucleotide sequence: TGTGCCAGCAGCTTAGCAGGGGTGTGGGAGACCCAGTACTTC. This chain connects TRBV7-9 to TRBJ2-5, with D perhaps TRBD1 (5 bases). Trimming pared 0 bases from V and 5 bases from J, leaving 10 bases between. The CDR3 has 14 amino acids. Germline loops: CDR1 SEHNR, CDR2 FQNEAQ (reference sequence).

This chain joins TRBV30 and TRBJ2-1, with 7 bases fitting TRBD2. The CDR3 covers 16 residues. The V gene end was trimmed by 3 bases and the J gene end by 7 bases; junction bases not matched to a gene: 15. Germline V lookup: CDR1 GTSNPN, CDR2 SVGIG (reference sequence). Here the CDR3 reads CAWRGGLGKYGNEQFF. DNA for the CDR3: TGTGCCTGGAGGGGGGGGTTAGGGAAGTATGGGAATGAGCAGTTCTTC.

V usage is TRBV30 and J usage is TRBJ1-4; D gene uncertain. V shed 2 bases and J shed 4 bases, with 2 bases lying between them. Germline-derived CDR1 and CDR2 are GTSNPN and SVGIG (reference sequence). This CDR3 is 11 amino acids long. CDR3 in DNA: TGTGCCTGGAGTCTTAATGAAAAACTGTTTTTT. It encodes CAWSLNEKLFF.

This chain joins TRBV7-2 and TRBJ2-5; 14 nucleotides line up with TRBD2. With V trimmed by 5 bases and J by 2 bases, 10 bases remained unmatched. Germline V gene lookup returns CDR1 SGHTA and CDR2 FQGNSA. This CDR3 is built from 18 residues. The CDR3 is CASSRTRLAGGGQETQYF. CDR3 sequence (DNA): TGTGCCAGCAGCCGTACCCGACTAGCGGGAGGGGGACAAGAGACCCAGTACTTC.

The CDR3 loop is CASSNLAGGTANVLTF. CDR3 bases: TGTGCCAGTAGTAATCTGGCAGGGGGCACGGCCAACGTCCTGACTTTC. The chain uses TRBV19 and TRBJ2-6; 8 bases agree with TRBD1. CDR3 length: 16 residues. CDR1 is LNHDA and CDR2 is SQIVND in the germline V gene (reference sequence). The V gene end was trimmed by 4 bases and the J gene end by 6 bases; junction bases not matched to a gene: 8.

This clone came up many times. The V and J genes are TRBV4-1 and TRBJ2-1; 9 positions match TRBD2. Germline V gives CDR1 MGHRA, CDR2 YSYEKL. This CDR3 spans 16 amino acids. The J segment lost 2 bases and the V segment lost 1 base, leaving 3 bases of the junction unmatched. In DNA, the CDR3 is TGCGCCAGCAGCCAAGGGCTAGCGGGGACCTACAATGAGCAGTTCTTC. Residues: CASSQGLAGTYNEQFF.